The 15 T cell receptor beta chains below were found in one sample sequenced in a study of OX40 agonist ivuxolimab in advanced cancers. Sequencing was performed with immunoSEQ multiplex PCR; in TCRdb, only in-frame clones are kept and a portion is missing. The sample carries fewer than 35,000 clones, around 87% recorded once. The sample consisted of CD4+ or CD8+ T cells sorted from blood, taken in a trial of the OX40 agonist ivuxolimab. The receptors here all came from an adult with an advanced solid tumor such as melanoma, head and neck, liver or kidney cancer.

The chain combines TRBV27 with TRBJ1-5; D gene unclear. The CDR3 length is 12 residues. The ends were cut back, 9 bases at V and 2 bases at J, with 8 bases in the middle. The V gene's germline CDR1 is MNHEY and CDR2 SMNVEV (reference sequence). The DNA for the CDR3 is TGTGCCAGTTCCGGTGGCAATCAGCCCCAGCATTTT. This encodes CASSGGNQPQHF.

The V gene is TRBV27, the J gene TRBJ2-7; 8 bases are shared with TRBD1. The CDR3 consists of 17 residues. The J segment lost 7 bases and the V segment lost 5 bases, leaving 19 bases of the junction unmatched. The germline V gene encodes CDR1 MNHEY and CDR2 SMNVEV (reference sequence). The CDR3 protein is CASSLGPGTGRSGEQYF. CDR3 DNA: TGTGCCAGCAGTCTCGGCCCCGGGACAGGACGGTCGGGTGAGCAGTACTTC.

The rearrangement joins TRBV9 to TRBJ2-1; 9 bases are shared with TRBD2. The V gene end was trimmed by 7 bases and the J gene end by 2 bases; junction bases not matched to a gene: 4. This CDR3 is 14 amino acids long. Germline V lookup: CDR1 SGDLS, CDR2 YYNGEE. The DNA of the CDR3 is TGTGCCAGCTCGGGCGGGGGGGCCTACAATGAGCAGTTCTTC. Translated: CASSGGGAYNEQFF.

The gene calls are TRBV4-1 and TRBJ2-3; unclear D gene. The germline CDR1 and CDR2 sequences are MGHRA and YSYEKL. The CDR3 runs to 14 residues. Trimming took off 3 bases at V and 2 bases at J, with 9 bases between the two ends. CDR3 sequence (DNA): TGCGCCAGCAGCCACATCCTAGACACAGATACGCAGTATTTT. Its translation is CASSHILDTDTQYF.

The chain couples TRBV5-1 to TRBJ2-5; TRBD2 agrees at 8 bases. V trimming: 4 bases; J trimming: 2 bases; junction bases outside the gene matches: 7. Germline V lookup: CDR1 SGHRS, CDR2 YFSETQ. The CDR3 length is 15 residues. CDR3 DNA: TGCGCCAGCAGCCCCGGGGGGGGGCTGCAAGAGACCCAGTACTTC. Protein: CASSPGGGLQETQYF.

This clone was seen a single time. CDR3 in DNA: TGTGCCATCAGTGAATACGAGGGGACCCAGTACTTC. Translated, it gives CAISEYEGTQYF. The chain has TRBV10-3 and TRBJ2-5; tentative D call: TRBD2 (5 bases). The CDR3 covers 12 residues. CDR1 ENHRY and CDR2 SYGVKD come from the germline V gene. V was shortened by 3 bases and J by 7 bases, with 9 bases between the two germline ends.

The rearrangement links TRBV5-6 to TRBJ2-7, with no clear D. Germline V gene sequence: CDR1 SGHDT, CDR2 YYEEEE. The CDR3 spans 11 residues. Trimming removed 2 bases at V and 6 bases at J, with 6 bases between. The CDR3 loop is CASSFSVEQYF. The DNA of the CDR3 is TGTGCCAGCAGCTTCTCCGTCGAGCAGTACTTC.

The chain links TRBV9 to TRBJ1-1; D perhaps matches TRBD1 (5 bases). Germline V gives CDR1 SGDLS, CDR2 YYNGEE. This CDR3 is built from 14 residues. The V gene lost 3 bases and the J gene lost 5 bases, with 14 bases spanning the gap. CDR3 sequence: CASSGPGVWTEAFF. CDR3 bases: TGTGCCAGCAGCGGACCGGGGGTGTGGACTGAAGCTTTCTTT.

The chain uses TRBV6-6 and TRBJ2-7; D is ambiguous. Trimming pared 2 bases from V and 5 bases from J, leaving 19 bases between. The CDR3 totals 16 residues. Per the germline V gene, CDR1 is MNHNY and CDR2 is SVGAGI (reference sequence). The CDR3 loop reads CASSYVKWLRSDEQYF. The CDR3 nucleotides read TGTGCCAGCAGTTACGTTAAATGGTTGAGGTCCGACGAGCAGTACTTC.

In this sample, this clone turned up once. The chain links TRBV2 to TRBJ2-3, with D unresolved. V lost 3 bases, J lost 6 bases, and 7 bases lay in between. This CDR3 is 12 amino acids long. Germline loops: CDR1 SNHLY, CDR2 FYNNEI. CDR3 sequence: CASSEDIDTQYF. CDR3 nucleotide sequence: TGTGCCAGCAGTGAGGATATCGATACGCAGTATTTT.

J is TRBJ2-2 and V is TRBV9, with D possibly matching TRBD2 (6 bases). Trimming took off 0 bases at V and 1 base at J, with 10 bases between the two ends. The CDR3 contains 16 residues. The V gene's germline CDR1 is SGDLS and CDR2 YYNGEE. CDR3 region: CASSVEEAGNTGELFF. The CDR3 DNA sequence: TGTGCCAGCAGCGTAGAGGAAGCGGGGAACACCGGGGAGCTGTTTTTT.

This chain joins TRBV7-6 and TRBJ2-3; 10 bases are a match to TRBD2. In germline, CDR1 is SGHVS, CDR2 FNYEAQ. This CDR3 spans 13 amino acids. V trimming: 4 bases; J trimming: 9 bases; junction bases outside the gene matches: 4. CDR3 sequence reads: CASSSLTSGTQYF. DNA of the CDR3: TGTGCCAGCAGCTCGTTGACTAGCGGGACGCAGTATTTT.

V usage is TRBV9 and J usage is TRBJ2-5; TRBD1 agrees at 7 bases. Looked up from germline, CDR1 is SGDLS and CDR2 is YYNGEE. V gave up 0 bases and J gave up 1 base; unmatched junction bases: 0. The CDR3 is 14 amino acids. The DNA of the CDR3 is TGTGCCAGCAGCGTAGAGGGGGCCCAAGAGACCCAGTACTTC. It encodes CASSVEGAQETQYF.

This chain uses TRBV27 with TRBJ2-1; no reliable D call. The germline CDR1 and CDR2 sequences are MNHEY and SMNVEV (reference sequence). The CDR3 covers 14 residues. V lost 3 bases and J lost 4, with 10 bases in between. DNA of the CDR3: TGTGCCAGCAGTTTGGCGGTAAATTACAATGAGCAGTTCTTC. It codes for CASSLAVNYNEQFF.

The chain recombines TRBV9 with TRBJ2-7; tentative D call: TRBD1 (5 bases). The V gene's germline CDR1 is SGDLS and CDR2 YYNGEE. The germline V and J ends were trimmed by 2 bases and 3 bases, with 15 bases remaining between them. The CDR3 runs to 15 residues. The CDR3 spells CASSVDSHVGYEQYF. The CDR3 DNA follows: TGTGCCAGCAGCGTCGACAGCCATGTGGGCTACGAGCAGTACTTC.